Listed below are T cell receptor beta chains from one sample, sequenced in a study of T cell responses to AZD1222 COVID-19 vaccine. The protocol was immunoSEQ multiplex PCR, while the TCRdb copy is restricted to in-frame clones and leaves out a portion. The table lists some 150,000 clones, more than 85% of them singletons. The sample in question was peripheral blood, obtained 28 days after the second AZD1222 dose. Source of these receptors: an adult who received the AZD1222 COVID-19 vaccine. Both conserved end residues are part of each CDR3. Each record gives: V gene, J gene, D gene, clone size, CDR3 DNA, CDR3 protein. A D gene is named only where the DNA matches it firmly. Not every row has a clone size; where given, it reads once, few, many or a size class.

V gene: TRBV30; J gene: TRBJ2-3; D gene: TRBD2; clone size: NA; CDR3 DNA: TGTGCCCAACAGGGGTTCCTAGCGGGAGGTACCACAGATACGCAGTATTTT; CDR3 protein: CAQQGFLAGGTTDTQYF
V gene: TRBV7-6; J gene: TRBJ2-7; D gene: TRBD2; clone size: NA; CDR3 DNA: TGTGCCAGCAGCCCAATACGGGGGACTAGCGGTTCAACCTACGAGCAGTACTTC; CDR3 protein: CASSPIRGTSGSTYEQYF
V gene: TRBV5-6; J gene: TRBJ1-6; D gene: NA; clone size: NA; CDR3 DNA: TGTGCCAGCAGCTTGGTACACTATAATTCACCCCTCCACTTT; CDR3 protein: CASSLVHYNSPLHF
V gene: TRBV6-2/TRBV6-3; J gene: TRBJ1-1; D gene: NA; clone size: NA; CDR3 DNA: TGTGCCAGCAGTTACAACTTTCTTTCGGACCGGATGAGGACTGAAGCTTTCTTT; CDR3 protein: CASSYNFLSDRMRTEAFF
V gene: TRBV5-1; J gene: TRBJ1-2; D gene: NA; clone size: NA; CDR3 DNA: TGCGCCAGCAGCTTGGGGGAAGGATACTATGGCTACACCTTC; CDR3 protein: CASSLGEGYYGYTF
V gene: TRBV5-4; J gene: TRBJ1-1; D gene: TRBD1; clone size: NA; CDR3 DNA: TGTGCCAGCAGCTCACCCCGGGGGACAGCAGAAGCTTTCTTT; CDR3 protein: CASSSPRGTAEAFF
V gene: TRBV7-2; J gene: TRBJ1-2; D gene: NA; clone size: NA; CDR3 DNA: TGTGCCAGCAGTCCACGGGGGACGAACTATGGCTACACCTTC; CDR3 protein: CASSPRGTNYGYTF
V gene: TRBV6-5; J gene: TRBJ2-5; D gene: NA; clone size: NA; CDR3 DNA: TGTGCCAGCAGTTACTCACCGGGGCCAGAGACCCAGTACTTC; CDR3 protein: CASSYSPGPETQYF
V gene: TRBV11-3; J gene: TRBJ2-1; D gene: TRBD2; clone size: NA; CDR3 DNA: TGTGCCAGCAGCTCGACTAGCGGGGTCTCCTACAATGAGCAGTTCTTC; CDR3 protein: CASSSTSGVSYNEQFF
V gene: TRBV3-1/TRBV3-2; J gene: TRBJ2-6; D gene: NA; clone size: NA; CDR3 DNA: TGTGCCAGCAGCCGGGCCTGGGCGGGGCGGGGGGCCAACGTCCTGACTTTC; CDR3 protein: CASSRAWAGRGANVLTF
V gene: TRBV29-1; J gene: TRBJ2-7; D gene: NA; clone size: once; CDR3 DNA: TGCAGCGTTGAAGTGAAGTGGAAAGGGGAGCAGTACTTC; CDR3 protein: CSVEVKWKGEQYF
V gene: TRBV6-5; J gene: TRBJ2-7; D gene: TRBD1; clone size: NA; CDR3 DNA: TGTGCCAGCAGCGGACAGGGGCCCTTATGGTACGAGCAGTACTTC; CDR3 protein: CASSGQGPLWYEQYF
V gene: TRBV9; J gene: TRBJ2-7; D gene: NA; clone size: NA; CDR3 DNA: TGTGCCAGCAGCTTAGGGAGCGCAACCTCCTACGAGCAGTACTTC; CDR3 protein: CASSLGSATSYEQYF
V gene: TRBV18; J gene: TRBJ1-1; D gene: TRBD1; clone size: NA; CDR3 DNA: TGTGCCAGCTCACGGACAGGGGGAGAAGTTGAAGCTTTCTTT; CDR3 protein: CASSRTGGEVEAFF
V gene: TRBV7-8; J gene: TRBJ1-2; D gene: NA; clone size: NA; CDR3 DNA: TGTGCCAGCAGCTTAGATCCTAACTATGGCTACACCTTC; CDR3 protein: CASSLDPNYGYTF
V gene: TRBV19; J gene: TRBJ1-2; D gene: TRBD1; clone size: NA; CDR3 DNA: TGTGCCAGTTCTCAACAAAGGGGAGGGGGCTACTATGGCTACACCTTC; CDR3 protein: CASSQQRGGGYYGYTF
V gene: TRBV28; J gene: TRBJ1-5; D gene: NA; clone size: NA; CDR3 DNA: TGTGCCAGCAGTCTGGGAACAGCAATCGGCAATCAGCCCCAGCATTTT; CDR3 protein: CASSLGTAIGNQPQHF
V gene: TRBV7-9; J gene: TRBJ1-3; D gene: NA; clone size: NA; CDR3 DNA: TGTGCCAGCAGCGGGGGCTACTCTGGAAACACCATATATTTT; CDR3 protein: CASSGGYSGNTIYF
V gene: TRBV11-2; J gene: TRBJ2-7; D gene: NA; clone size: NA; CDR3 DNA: TGTGCCAGCAGCTTAGTCCCGAAAGGTTACGAGCAGTACTTC; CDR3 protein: CASSLVPKGYEQYF
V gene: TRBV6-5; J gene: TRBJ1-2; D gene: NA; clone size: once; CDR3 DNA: TGTGCCAGCAGTTCCAGAGGGCCACACTCGGGGTATGGCTACACCTTC; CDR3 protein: CASSSRGPHSGYGYTF
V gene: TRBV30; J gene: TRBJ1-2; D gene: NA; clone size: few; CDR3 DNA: TGTGCCTGGTACCGAGACAGGCCTCATGGCTACACCTTC; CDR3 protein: CAWYRDRPHGYTF
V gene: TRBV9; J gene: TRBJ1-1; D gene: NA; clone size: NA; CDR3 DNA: TGTGCCAGCAGCGTATCTGGACAATATAACACTGAAGCTTTCTTT; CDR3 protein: CASSVSGQYNTEAFF